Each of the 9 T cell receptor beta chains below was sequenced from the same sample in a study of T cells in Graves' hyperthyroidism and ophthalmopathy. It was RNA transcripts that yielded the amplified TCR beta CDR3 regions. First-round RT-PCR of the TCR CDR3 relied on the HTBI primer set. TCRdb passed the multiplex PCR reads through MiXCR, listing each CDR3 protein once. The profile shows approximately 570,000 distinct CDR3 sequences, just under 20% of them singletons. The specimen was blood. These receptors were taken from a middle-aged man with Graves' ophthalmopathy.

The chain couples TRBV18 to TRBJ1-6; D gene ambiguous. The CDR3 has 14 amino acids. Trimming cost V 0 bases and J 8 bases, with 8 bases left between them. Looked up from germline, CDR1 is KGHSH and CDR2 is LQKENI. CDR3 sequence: CASSPPVKDSPLHF. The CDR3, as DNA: TGTGCCAGCTCACCACCGGTCAAGGATTCACCCCTCCACTTT.

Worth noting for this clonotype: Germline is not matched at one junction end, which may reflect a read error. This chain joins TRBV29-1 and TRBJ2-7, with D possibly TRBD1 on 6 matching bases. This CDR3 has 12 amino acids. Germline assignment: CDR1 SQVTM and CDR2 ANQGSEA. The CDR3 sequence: CSVEGLYGQLDF. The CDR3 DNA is TGCAGCGTTGAAGGACTCTACGGACAGCTGGACTTC.

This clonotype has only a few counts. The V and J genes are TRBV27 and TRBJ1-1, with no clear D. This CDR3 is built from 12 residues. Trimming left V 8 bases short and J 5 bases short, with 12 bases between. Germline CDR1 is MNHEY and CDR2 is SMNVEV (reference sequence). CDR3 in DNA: TGTGCCAGCTGGACTGGGGAGACTGAAGCTTTCTTT. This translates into CASWTGETEAFF.

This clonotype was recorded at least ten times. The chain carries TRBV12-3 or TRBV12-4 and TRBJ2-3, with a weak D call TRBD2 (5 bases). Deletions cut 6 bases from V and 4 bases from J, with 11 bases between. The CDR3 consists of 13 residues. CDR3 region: CASRLGAADTQYF. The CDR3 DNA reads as TGTGCCAGCAGGCTGGGAGCTGCAGATACGCAGTATTTT.

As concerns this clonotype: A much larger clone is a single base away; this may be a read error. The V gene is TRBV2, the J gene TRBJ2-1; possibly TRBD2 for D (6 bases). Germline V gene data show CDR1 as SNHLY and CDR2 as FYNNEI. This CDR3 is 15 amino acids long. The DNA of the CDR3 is TGTGCCAGCAAGGAGGCGGGGACCTCCTACAGTGAGCAGTTCTTC. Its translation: CASKEAGTSYSEQFF. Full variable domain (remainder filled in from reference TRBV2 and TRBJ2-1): EPEVTQTPSHQVTQMGQEVILRCVPISNHLYFYWYRQILGQKVEFLVSFYNNEISEKSEIFDDQFSVERPDGSNFTLKIRSTKLEDSAMYFCASKEAGTSYSEQFFGPGTRLTVL.

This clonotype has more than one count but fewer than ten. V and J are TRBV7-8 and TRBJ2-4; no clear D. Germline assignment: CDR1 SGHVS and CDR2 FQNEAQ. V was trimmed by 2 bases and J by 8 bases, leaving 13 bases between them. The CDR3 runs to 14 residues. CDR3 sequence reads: CASSLYGTQDIQYF. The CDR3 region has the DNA TGTGCCAGCAGCTTATATGGTACCCAGGACATTCAGTACTTC.

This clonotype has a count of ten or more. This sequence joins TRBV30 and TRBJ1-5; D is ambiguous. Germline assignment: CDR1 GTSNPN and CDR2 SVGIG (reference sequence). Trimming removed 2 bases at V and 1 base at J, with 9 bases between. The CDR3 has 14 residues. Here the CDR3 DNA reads TGTGCCTGGAGTTGGAAGGTGAGCAATCAGCCCCAGCATTTT. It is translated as CAWSWKVSNQPQHF.

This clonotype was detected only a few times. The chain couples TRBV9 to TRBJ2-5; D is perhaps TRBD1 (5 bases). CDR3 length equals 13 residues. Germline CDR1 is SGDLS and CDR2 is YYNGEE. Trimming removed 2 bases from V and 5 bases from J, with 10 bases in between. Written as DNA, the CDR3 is TGTGCCAGCAGCGTCAGGGTTGAGGAGACCCAGTACTTC. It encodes CASSVRVEETQYF.

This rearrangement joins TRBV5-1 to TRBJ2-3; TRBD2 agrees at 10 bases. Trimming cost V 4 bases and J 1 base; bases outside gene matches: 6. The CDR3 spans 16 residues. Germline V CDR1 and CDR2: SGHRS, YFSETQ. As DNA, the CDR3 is TGCGCCAGCAGCCTCCTCCTAGCGGGGGGCACAGATACGCAGTATTTT. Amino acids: CASSLLLAGGTDTQYF.